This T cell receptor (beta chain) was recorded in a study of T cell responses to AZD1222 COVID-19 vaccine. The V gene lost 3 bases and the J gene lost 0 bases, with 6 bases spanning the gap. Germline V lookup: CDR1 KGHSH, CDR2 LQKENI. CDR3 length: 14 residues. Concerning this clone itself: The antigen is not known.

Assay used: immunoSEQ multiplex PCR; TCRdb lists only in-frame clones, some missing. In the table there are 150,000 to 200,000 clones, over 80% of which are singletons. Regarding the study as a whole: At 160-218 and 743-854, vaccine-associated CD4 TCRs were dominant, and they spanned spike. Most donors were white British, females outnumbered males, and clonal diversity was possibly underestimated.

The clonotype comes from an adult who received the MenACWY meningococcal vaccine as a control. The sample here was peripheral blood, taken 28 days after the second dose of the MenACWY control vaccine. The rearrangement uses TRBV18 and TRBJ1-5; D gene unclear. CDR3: CASSPPSSNQPQHF. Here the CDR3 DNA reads TGTGCCAGCTCACCGCCATCTAGCAATCAGCCCCAGCATTTT.